The entry that follows covers one T cell receptor (beta chain) sequence. These data are taken from a study of blood T cells in healthy people across ages. Then a second PCR, running roughly 7 to 11 cycles, was carried out with a sample-barcoded 5' primer and a J-beta primer mix. TCRdb analysed the 5' RACE reads with MiXCR anew, one entry per CDR3 protein. This sample yields about 1,000,000 distinct CDR3 sequences, of which 40% to 55% are seen a single time; about 20% belongs to the top ten. CDR3 length equals 17 residues. Trimming cost V 6 bases and J 5 bases; bases outside gene matches: 16. The V gene is TRBV12-3 or TRBV12-4, the J gene TRBJ2-3, with 8 bases identical to TRBD2. The TCR was taken from a woman in her sixties or seventies in good health. The sequencing sample was made of blood. The CDR3 sequence is CASSFGFGGGAGDTQYF. The CDR3 nucleotides read TGTGCCAGCAGCTTTGGTTTCGGGGGGGGAGCGGGAGATACGCAGTATTTT.